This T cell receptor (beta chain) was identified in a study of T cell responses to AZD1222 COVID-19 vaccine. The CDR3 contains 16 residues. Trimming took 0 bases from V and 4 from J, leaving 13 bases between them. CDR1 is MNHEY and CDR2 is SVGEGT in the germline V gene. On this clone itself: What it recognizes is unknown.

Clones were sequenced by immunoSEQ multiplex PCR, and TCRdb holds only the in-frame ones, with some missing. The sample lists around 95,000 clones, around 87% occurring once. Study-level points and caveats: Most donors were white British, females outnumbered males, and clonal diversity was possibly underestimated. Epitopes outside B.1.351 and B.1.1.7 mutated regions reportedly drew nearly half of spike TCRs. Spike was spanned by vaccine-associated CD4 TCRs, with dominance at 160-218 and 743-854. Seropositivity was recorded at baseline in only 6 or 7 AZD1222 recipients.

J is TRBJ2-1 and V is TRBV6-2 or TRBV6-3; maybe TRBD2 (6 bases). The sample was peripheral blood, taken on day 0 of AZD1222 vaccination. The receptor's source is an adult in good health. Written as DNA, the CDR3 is TGTGCCAGCAGTTACTCAACTGGGAGGCTTTACAATGAGCAGTTCTTC. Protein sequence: CASSYSTGRLYNEQFF.